This is a list of T cell receptor beta chains from one sample in a study of blood T cell repertoires in COVID-19. The data were produced by immunoSEQ multiplex PCR, yet TCRdb's version contains in-frame clones alone and is incomplete. The repertoire holds 150,000 to 200,000 clones, 86% seen once, with over 0.85% in the top ten. The specimen sequenced was peripheral blood. These receptors originate from a man in his late teens or twenties with acute or convalescent COVID-19. Each CDR3 is given with its conserved first and last residue. D genes are given only for firm matches. Not all rows give a size; the values are once, few, many and, for expanded clones, a class.

v_call: TRBV18; clone_size: .; j_call: TRBJ1-4; d_call: .; cdr3_aa: CASSPRNEKLFF; cdr3_nt: TGTGCCAGCTCACCCAGAAATGAAAAACTGTTTTTT
v_call: TRBV27; clone_size: .; j_call: TRBJ2-7; d_call: .; cdr3_aa: CASSLSAGFSYEQYF; cdr3_nt: TGTGCCAGCAGTTTATCGGCGGGCTTCTCCTACGAGCAGTACTTC
v_call: TRBV25-1; clone_size: .; j_call: TRBJ2-5; d_call: TRBD1; cdr3_aa: CASSDWTGSETQYF; cdr3_nt: TGTGCCAGCAGTGATTGGACAGGCTCAGAGACCCAGTACTTC
v_call: TRBV10-1; clone_size: .; j_call: TRBJ2-1; d_call: .; cdr3_aa: CASSESRDFSEQFF; cdr3_nt: TGCGCCAGCAGTGAGTCCCGGGACTTTTCTGAGCAGTTCTTC
v_call: TRBV6-5; clone_size: few; j_call: TRBJ1-2; d_call: TRBD1; cdr3_aa: CASKRQGAEYGYTF; cdr3_nt: TGTGCCAGCAAACGACAGGGGGCGGAGTATGGCTACACCTTC
v_call: TRBV6-5; clone_size: once; j_call: TRBJ1-4; d_call: .; cdr3_aa: CASSPYRAHNEKLFF; cdr3_nt: TGTGCCAGCAGTCCCTACAGGGCTCATAATGAAAAACTGTTTTTT
v_call: TRBV3-1/TRBV3-2; clone_size: .; j_call: TRBJ2-5; d_call: TRBD1; cdr3_aa: CASSPLPGQGDRETQYF; cdr3_nt: TGTGCCAGCAGCCCCCTTCCTGGACAGGGAGATAGAGAGACCCAGTACTTC
v_call: TRBV19; clone_size: .; j_call: TRBJ1-4; d_call: .; cdr3_aa: CASSFPSGPTNEKLFF; cdr3_nt: TGTGCCAGTAGTTTCCCGAGTGGGCCAACTAATGAAAAACTGTTTTTT
v_call: TRBV6-5; clone_size: .; j_call: TRBJ2-1; d_call: TRBD2; cdr3_aa: CASSYSSGGVYNEQFF; cdr3_nt: TGTGCCAGCAGTTACTCTTCCGGGGGGGTATACAATGAGCAGTTCTTC
v_call: TRBV24-1; clone_size: few; j_call: TRBJ2-2; d_call: TRBD1; cdr3_aa: CATTDRVTGELFF; cdr3_nt: TGTGCCACTACGGACAGGGTGACCGGGGAGCTGTTTTTT
v_call: TRBV18; clone_size: .; j_call: TRBJ2-3; d_call: TRBD1; cdr3_aa: CASSPGQGPDTQYF; cdr3_nt: TGTGCCAGCTCACCGGGACAGGGACCAGATACGCAGTATTTT
v_call: TRBV7-6; clone_size: .; j_call: TRBJ2-3; d_call: .; cdr3_aa: CASSLTGTSTDTQYF; cdr3_nt: TGTGCCAGCAGCTTGACCGGGACTAGCACAGATACGCAGTATTTT
v_call: TRBV27; clone_size: .; j_call: TRBJ1-1; d_call: .; cdr3_aa: CASSSNTEAFF; cdr3_nt: TGTGCCAGCAGTTCAAACACTGAAGCTTTCTTT
v_call: TRBV4-1; clone_size: .; j_call: TRBJ2-1; d_call: .; cdr3_aa: CASSQDLRPGQFF; cdr3_nt: TGCGCCAGCAGCCAAGATTTACGCCCAGGGCAGTTCTTC
v_call: TRBV5-1; clone_size: .; j_call: TRBJ1-2; d_call: .; cdr3_aa: CASSTAAADYGYTF; cdr3_nt: TGCGCCAGCAGCACCGCGGCGGCTGACTATGGCTACACCTTC
v_call: TRBV30; clone_size: .; j_call: TRBJ2-1; d_call: TRBD2; cdr3_aa: CAWGFTSGGADEQFF; cdr3_nt: TGTGCCTGGGGTTTTACTAGCGGGGGGGCCGATGAGCAGTTCTTC
v_call: TRBV4-2; clone_size: .; j_call: TRBJ1-1; d_call: .; cdr3_aa: CASSQEVHRGPNTEAFF; cdr3_nt: TGTGCCAGCAGCCAAGAAGTTCACCGTGGGCCCAACACTGAAGCTTTCTTT
v_call: TRBV19; clone_size: .; j_call: TRBJ1-6; d_call: TRBD1; cdr3_aa: CASSIIVRDSHNSPLHF; cdr3_nt: TGTGCCAGTAGTATCATCGTCAGGGACAGTCATAATTCACCCCTCCACTTT
v_call: TRBV11-2; clone_size: .; j_call: TRBJ2-7; d_call: TRBD1; cdr3_aa: CASSLGQTTYEQYF; cdr3_nt: TGTGCCAGCAGCTTGGGACAGACTACCTACGAGCAGTACTTC
v_call: TRBV11-2; clone_size: .; j_call: TRBJ2-5; d_call: .; cdr3_aa: CASSLPPGETQYF; cdr3_nt: TGTGCCAGCAGCTTGCCGCCAGGGGAGACCCAGTACTTC
v_call: TRBV7-6; clone_size: .; j_call: TRBJ2-2; d_call: TRBD1; cdr3_aa: CASSLRPPTGGGAGELFF; cdr3_nt: TGTGCCAGCAGCTTAAGACCCCCGACAGGGGGAGGGGCCGGGGAGCTGTTTTTT
v_call: TRBV25-1; clone_size: .; j_call: TRBJ1-4; d_call: .; cdr3_aa: CASSYRANEKLFF; cdr3_nt: TGTGCCAGCAGTTACAGGGCTAATGAAAAACTGTTTTTT
v_call: TRBV6-1; clone_size: .; j_call: TRBJ1-3; d_call: TRBD1; cdr3_aa: CASSEQGAGTIYF; cdr3_nt: TGTGCCAGCAGTGAACAGGGGGCCGGCACCATATATTTT
v_call: TRBV29-1; clone_size: .; j_call: TRBJ2-5; d_call: .; cdr3_aa: CSVAFGPGSETQYF; cdr3_nt: TGCAGCGTTGCTTTCGGGCCGGGATCAGAGACCCAGTACTTC
v_call: TRBV9; clone_size: .; j_call: TRBJ2-4; d_call: .; cdr3_aa: CASSVDRGAVDIQYF; cdr3_nt: TGTGCCAGCAGCGTAGATCGGGGGGCGGTGGACATTCAGTACTTC